Listed below are T cell receptor beta chains from one sample, sequenced in a study of T cell responses to AZD1222 COVID-19 vaccine. This table comes from immunoSEQ multiplex PCR, and its TCRdb copy is limited to in-frame clones, with some not included. This sample has some 150,000 clones, with about 90% found just once. This sample comprised peripheral blood, obtained on day 0 of MenACWY control vaccination. The receptor source for this set is an adult in good health. Both conserved end residues are part of each CDR3. The D gene is left open where the match is weak. Where a row states a size, it is once, few, many or the class of an expanded clone; other rows omit it.

V gene	D gene	J gene	clone size	CDR3 DNA	CDR3 protein
TRBV4-3	TRBD2	TRBJ2-1	NA	TGCGCCAGCAGACGTGGAGTAGCGGGAGGTGAGGAGCAGTTCTTC	CASRRGVAGGEEQFF
TRBV6-1	NA	TRBJ2-3	NA	TGTGCCAGCAGTGAAACCTCAGCTTCTAGTCCTAGCACAGATACGCAGTATTTT	CASSETSASSPSTDTQYF
TRBV12-3/TRBV12-4	TRBD2	TRBJ2-1	NA	TGTGCCAGCAGTTACCGGGGGGATGAGCAGTTCTTC	CASSYRGDEQFF
TRBV2	NA	TRBJ2-2	NA	TGTGCCAGCGGACCGAGTCCGGCCGGGGAGCTGTTTTTT	CASGPSPAGELFF
TRBV11-2	NA	TRBJ1-5	once	TGTGCCAGCAGCCAAGGACGGAGCAATCAGCCCCAGCATTTT	CASSQGRSNQPQHF
TRBV29-1	NA	TRBJ2-7	NA	TGCAGCGTTGAGGGATTGGAGCAGGGTCACTCCTACGAGCAGTACTTC	CSVEGLEQGHSYEQYF
TRBV10-3	NA	TRBJ2-5	NA	TGTGCCATCAGTGGGACTCGCCAAGAGACCCAGTACTTC	CAISGTRQETQYF
TRBV5-1	NA	TRBJ1-1	NA	TGCGCCAGCAGCTTACAGGGATTAGGGACTGAAGCTTTCTTT	CASSLQGLGTEAFF
TRBV30	NA	TRBJ1-2	NA	TGTGCCTGGAGTAAGGGGAGATCCTATGGCTACACCTTC	CAWSKGRSYGYTF
TRBV5-5	NA	TRBJ2-1	NA	TGTGCCAGCAGCGCCGGGCCATGGCATGAGCAGTTCTTC	CASSAGPWHEQFF
TRBV6-5	NA	TRBJ2-7	NA	TGTGCCAGCAGTCCCCTGCGGGAAGACATCGAGCAGTACTTC	CASSPLREDIEQYF
TRBV30	NA	TRBJ1-5	NA	TGTGCCTGGAGTGCAGCCATAGGAAGCAATCAGCCCCAGCATTTT	CAWSAAIGSNQPQHF
TRBV7-2	TRBD1	TRBJ1-5	NA	TGTGCCAGCAGCCCAATCAGGGGGCACCAGCCCCAGCATTTT	CASSPIRGHQPQHF
TRBV6-5	NA	TRBJ1-1	once	TGTGCCAGCAGCCTACTTATAAGGGTTCCCGAAGCTTTCTTT	CASSLLIRVPEAFF
TRBV6-2/TRBV6-3	NA	TRBJ1-5	NA	TGTGCCAGCAGTTTCGGAGCAGGTAGTCAGCCCCAGCATTTT	CASSFGAGSQPQHF
TRBV27	NA	TRBJ1-1	NA	TGTGCCAGCAGTATCTCGGGCGGCTTGAGGGCTTTCTTT	CASSISGGLRAFF
TRBV6-5	TRBD1	TRBJ1-4	NA	TGTGCCAGCATCCGGACAGGGGATGAAAAACTGTTTTTT	CASIRTGDEKLFF
TRBV7-2	TRBD2	TRBJ2-5	NA	TGTGCCAGCAGCTCACTAGCGGGAGGGCTCCAAGAGACCCAGTACTTC	CASSSLAGGLQETQYF
TRBV19	NA	TRBJ1-2	once	TGTGCCAGTAGTAGGTTGAGGGGTCATGGCTACACCTTC	CASSRLRGHGYTF
TRBV29-1	NA	TRBJ2-5	NA	TGCAGCGCCGGGGAACAGGGTCCCTCGGGGACCCAGTACTTC	CSAGEQGPSGTQYF
TRBV7-8	NA	TRBJ1-5	NA	TGTGCCAGCAGCTTAACAGAAAATAGCAATCAGCCCCAGCATTTT	CASSLTENSNQPQHF
TRBV3-1/TRBV3-2	NA	TRBJ1-6	NA	TGTGCCAGCAGCCCTCAGGCGCGCAATTCACCCCTCCACTTT	CASSPQARNSPLHF
TRBV19	NA	TRBJ1-5	NA	TGTGCCAGTAGTCGGCGGCAGGCTGCGAGCAATCAGCCCCAGCATTTT	CASSRRQAASNQPQHF
TRBV5-5	NA	TRBJ2-2	NA	TGTGCCAGCAGCAGGGACGGGGACGGGGAGCTGTTTTTT	CASSRDGDGELFF
TRBV12-3/TRBV12-4	NA	TRBJ1-1	NA	TGTGCCAGCAGTCAGCGCAGGGAAGATGAAGCTTTCTTT	CASSQRREDEAFF
TRBV4-2	NA	TRBJ1-6	NA	TGTGCCAGCAGCCAAGATCGGGGGGCTTACTCACCCCTCCACTTT	CASSQDRGAYSPLHF
TRBV19	TRBD1	TRBJ2-7	NA	TGTGCCAGTAGCAGCCGACAGGGAACGCGGGAGCAGTACTTC	CASSSRQGTREQYF
TRBV9	TRBD1	TRBJ2-4	NA	TGTGCCAGCAGCCCTCAGGGGGCGCGGAACATTCAGTACTTC	CASSPQGARNIQYF
TRBV5-1	NA	TRBJ2-3	NA	TGCGCCAGCAGCGCGCAGGTGGCGGCAGATACGCAGTATTTT	CASSAQVAADTQYF
TRBV9	NA	TRBJ2-2	NA	TGTGCCACCAAACCGGGTGCCGGGACCGGGGAGCTGTTTTTT	CATKPGAGTGELFF
TRBV15	NA	TRBJ1-1	NA	TGTGCCACCAGCAGAGATTATGAGGAGAACACTGAAGCTTTCTTT	CATSRDYEENTEAFF